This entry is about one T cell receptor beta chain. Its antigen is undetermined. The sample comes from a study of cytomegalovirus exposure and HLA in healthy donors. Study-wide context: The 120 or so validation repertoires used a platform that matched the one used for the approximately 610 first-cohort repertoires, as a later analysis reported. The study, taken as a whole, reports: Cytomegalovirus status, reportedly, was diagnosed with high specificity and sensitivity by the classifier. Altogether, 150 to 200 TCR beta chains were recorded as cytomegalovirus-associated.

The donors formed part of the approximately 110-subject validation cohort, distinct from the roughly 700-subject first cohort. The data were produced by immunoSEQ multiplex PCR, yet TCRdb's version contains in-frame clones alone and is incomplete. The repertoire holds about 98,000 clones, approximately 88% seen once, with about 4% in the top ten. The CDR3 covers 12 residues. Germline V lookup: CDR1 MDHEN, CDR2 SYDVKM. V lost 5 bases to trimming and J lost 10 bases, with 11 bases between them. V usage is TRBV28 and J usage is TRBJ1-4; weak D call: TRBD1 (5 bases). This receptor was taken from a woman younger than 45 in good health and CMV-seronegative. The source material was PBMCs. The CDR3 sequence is CASSMPRGKLFF. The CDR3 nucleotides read TGTGCCAGCAGTATGCCTAGGGGAAAACTGTTTTTT. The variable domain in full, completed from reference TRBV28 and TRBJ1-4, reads DVKVTQSSRYLVKRTGEKVFLECVQDMDHENMFWYRQDPGLGLRLIYFSYDVKMKEKGDIPEGYSVSREKKERFSLILESASTNQTSMYLCASSMPRGKLFFGSGTQLSVL.